This T cell receptor beta chain was recovered during a study of cytomegalovirus exposure and HLA in healthy donors. Overall study findings and caveats: As immune exposure information, only CMV serostatus was available. In a later analysis, HLA-associated beta chains showed higher expansion and lower generation probabilities than comparable chains. Indistinguishable V segments, including TRBV6-2 and TRBV6-3, were excluded.

The primer mix had 60 Vbeta and 13 Jbeta primers. Using immunoSEQ multiplex PCR, the repertoire was profiled, and TCRdb retains in-frame clones only, with some absent. Of approximately 140,000 clones detected, 81% appear once; the ten largest clones hold 0.7%. In regard to this clone: The target antigen is unknown.

The CDR3 loop spans 11 amino acids. The V gene's germline CDR1 is MDHEN and CDR2 SYDVKM. Trimming took 4 bases from V and 6 from J, leaving 4 bases between them. The TCR comes from a man aged 18 to 29 in good health and CMV-seronegative. The specimen was PBMCs. This sequence joins TRBV28 and TRBJ1-5; D gene uncertain. Here the CDR3 reads CASSSVQPQHF. The DNA for the CDR3 is TGTGCCAGCAGTTCCGTTCAGCCCCAGCATTTT.